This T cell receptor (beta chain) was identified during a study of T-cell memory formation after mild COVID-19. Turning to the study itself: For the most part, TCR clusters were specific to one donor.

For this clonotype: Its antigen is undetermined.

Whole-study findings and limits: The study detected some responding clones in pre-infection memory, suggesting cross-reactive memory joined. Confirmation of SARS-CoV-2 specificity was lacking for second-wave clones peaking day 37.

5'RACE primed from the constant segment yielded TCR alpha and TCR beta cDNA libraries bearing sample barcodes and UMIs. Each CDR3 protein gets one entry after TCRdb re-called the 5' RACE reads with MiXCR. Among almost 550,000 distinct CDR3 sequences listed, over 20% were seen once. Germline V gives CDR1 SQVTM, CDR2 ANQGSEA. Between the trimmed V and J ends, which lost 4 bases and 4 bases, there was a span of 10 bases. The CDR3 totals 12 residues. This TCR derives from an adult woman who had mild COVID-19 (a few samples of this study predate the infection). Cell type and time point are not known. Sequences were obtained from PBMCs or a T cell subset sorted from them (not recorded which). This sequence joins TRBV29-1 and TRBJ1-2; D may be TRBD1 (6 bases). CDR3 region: CSVGRGGYGYTF. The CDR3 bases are TGCAGCGTTGGTAGGGGGGGCTATGGCTACACCTTC.